The 19 T cell receptor beta chains listed next were all sequenced from one sample in a study of spatial heterogeneity in lung cancer. Indicated time point: sample taken at primary tumor resection. Unsorted samples of tumor, nontumor lung or frozen PBMC had their whole RNA sequenced. TCRdb reanalysed the 5' RACE reads using MiXCR and keeps one entry per CDR3 protein. The sample holds 20,000 to 25,000 distinct CDR3 sequences, 3.5% to 5% seen once. Specimen: PBMCs, collected at surgery. Receptor source: a male donor with early-stage non-small cell lung cancer.

This clonotype has at least ten counts. The chain uses TRBV7-3 and TRBJ2-1, with TRBD1 matching over 7 bases. This CDR3 has 13 residues. The V segment lost 2 bases and the J segment 6 bases; nucleotides outside the gene matches: 1. Germline CDR1 SGHTA, CDR2 FQGTGA. The CDR3 reads CASSLSGGNEQFF. The CDR3 DNA reads as TGTGCCAGCAGCTTATCAGGGGGCAATGAGCAGTTCTTC.

This sequence joins TRBV7-9 and TRBJ1-2, with D possibly TRBD1 on 5 matching bases. This CDR3 comprises 16 residues. Germline CDR1 is SEHNR and CDR2 is FQNEAQ (reference sequence). V lost 5 bases and J lost 6, with 22 bases in between. This chain's CDR3 is CASSPQAGLGFNGYTF. The CDR3 DNA is TGTGCCAGCAGCCCCCAGGCAGGGTTAGGTTTTAATGGCTACACCTTC.

This clonotype was counted only a few times. V usage is TRBV5-1 and J usage is TRBJ1-3, with 7 bases matching TRBD1. The V and J ends lost 0 bases and 0 bases, in that order; junction bases with no gene match: 6. Germline V lookup: CDR1 SGHRS, CDR2 YFSETQ. The CDR3 runs to 17 residues. CDR3 protein: CASSLVGTDYSGNTIYF. The CDR3 DNA is TGCGCCAGCAGCTTGGTCGGGACAGACTACTCTGGAAACACCATATATTTT.

This clonotype came up many times. This chain joins TRBV10-2 and TRBJ1-2; TRBD1 agrees at 7 bases. This CDR3 spans 14 amino acids. The germline V gene encodes CDR1 WSHSY and CDR2 SAAADI. The V segment lost 6 bases and the J segment 2 bases; nucleotides outside the gene matches: 6. CDR3 residues: CASRKEGGNYGYTF. In DNA form, the CDR3 reads TGCGCCAGCAGAAAGGAAGGGGGCAACTATGGCTACACCTTC.

The table lists this clonotype with many counts. The chain has TRBV5-1 and TRBJ2-1; D uncertain. This CDR3 is 16 amino acids long. The germline gives CDR1 SGHRS, CDR2 YFSETQ. Between the trimmed V and J ends, which lost 0 bases and 2 bases, there was a span of 12 bases. For the CDR3, the DNA is TGCGCCAGCAGCTTGGCCTTCGAGCCAACCTACAATGAGCAGTTCTTC. Residues: CASSLAFEPTYNEQFF.

This clonotype showed up many times. V gene TRBV11-1 combines with J gene TRBJ2-7; 8 nucleotides agree with TRBD1. The CDR3 has 14 residues. The junction had 8 bases not matched to a gene; V was cut back by 5 bases and J by 5 bases. Per germline, CDR1 SGHAT and CDR2 FQDESV (reference sequence). As DNA, the CDR3 is TGTGCCAGCAGCCTCCGGACAGGGCCTAACGAGCAGTACTTC. Translated: CASSLRTGPNEQYF.

This clonotype has a handful of counts. The rearrangement uses TRBV5-1 and TRBJ2-1; 9 nucleotides align to TRBD2. Germline V gene lookup returns CDR1 SGHRS and CDR2 YFSETQ. The CDR3 totals 15 residues. V shed 0 bases and J 7 bases; nucleotides not matched to a gene: 5. CDR3 bases: TGCGCCAGCAGCTTGGGCAGCGGGAGGTCAAATGAGCAGTTCTTC. Its protein product is CASSLGSGRSNEQFF. The entire variable domain, with the rest obtained from reference TRBV5-1 and TRBJ2-1, is as follows: KAGVTQTPRYLIKTRGQQVTLSCSPISGHRSVSWYQQTPGQGLQFLFEYFSETQRNKGNFPGRFSGRQFSNSRSEMNVSTLELGDSALYLCASSLGSGRSNEQFFGPGTRLTVL.

J is TRBJ1-6 and V is TRBV7-8, with TRBD1 identical over 7 bases. The length of the CDR3 is 16 residues. Per germline, CDR1 SGHVS and CDR2 FQNEAQ. Trimming at V came to 2 bases and at J to 7 bases, leaving 8 bases not matched to a gene. This CDR3 is CASSLQAGGSNSPLHF. CDR3 DNA sequence: TGTGCCAGCAGCTTACAAGCAGGGGGTAGCAATTCACCCCTCCACTTT.

This clonotype was observed many times. The V gene is TRBV4-1, the J gene TRBJ2-5; TRBD2 agrees at 10 bases. V shed 0 bases and J 5 bases; nucleotides not matched to a gene: 3. Germline CDR1 MGHRA, CDR2 YSYEKL. This CDR3 is 15 amino acids long. The CDR3 DNA reads TGCGCCAGCAGCCAAGAAACTAGCGGGGCGGAGACCCAGTACTTC. Amino acid sequence: CASSQETSGAETQYF.

V gene TRBV11-2 combines with J gene TRBJ2-3; 10 bases align to TRBD2. Germline V CDR1 and CDR2: SGHAT, FQNNGV. The CDR3 runs 15 residues. V dropped 4 bases and J dropped 4; count of bases not matched to a gene: 5. The CDR3 protein is CASSSPGLASDTQYF. CDR3 DNA: TGTGCCAGCAGCTCACCGGGACTAGCGTCAGATACGCAGTATTTT. Drawing the rest from reference TRBV11-2 and TRBJ2-3, the complete variable domain is EAGVAQSPRYKIIEKRQSVAFWCNPISGHATLYWYQQILGQGPKLLIQFQNNGVVDDSQLPKDRFSAERLKGVDSTLKIQPAKLEDSAVYLCASSSPGLASDTQYFGPGTRLTVL.

By sample share, this clonotype is medium-sized (0.01 to 0.1%). The chain links TRBV11-2 to TRBJ2-7, with no clear D. The V end lost 5 bases, the J end lost 0 bases, and 14 bases lay between the germline ends. Germline V CDR1 and CDR2: SGHAT, FQNNGV. CDR3 length: 15 amino acids. The CDR3 DNA is TGTGCCAGCAGCCCGGACGTCCTGAGCTCCTACGAGCAGTACTTC. It translates to CASSPDVLSSYEQYF.

This clonotype was detected many times. This sequence joins TRBV4-3 and TRBJ1-6; the match to TRBD1 covers 8 bases. The germline V gene has CDR1 LGHNA and CDR2 YSLEER. CDR3 size: 15 residues. The trim removed 0 bases at V and 10 bases at J, leaving 5 bases unmatched. The CDR3, as DNA: TGCGCCAGCAGCCAAGATCTCAGGGGGCAATCACCCCTCCACTTT. As protein: CASSQDLRGQSPLHF.

This clonotype was recorded many times. V usage is TRBV28 and J usage is TRBJ2-5; possibly TRBD2 for D (5 bases). Trimming took 6 bases from V and 9 from J, leaving 20 bases between them. CDR1 is MDHEN, CDR2 SYDVKM, per germline. The CDR3 runs to 14 residues. CDR3 amino acids: CASRNQGSENAQYF. In nucleotides, the CDR3 is TGTGCCAGCAGGAACCAAGGGAGCGAGAACGCCCAGTACTTC.

The sample holds many counts of this clonotype. V gene TRBV28 combines with J gene TRBJ1-1; TRBD1 matches at 8 bases. The CDR3 totals 17 residues. Losses at the gene ends were 4 bases for V and 1 base for J; bases not matched to a gene: 11. CDR1 is MDHEN, CDR2 SYDVKM, per germline. The CDR3: CASSSFGTGRRNTEAFF. The CDR3 DNA is TGTGCCAGCAGTTCTTTCGGGACAGGCCGAAGGAACACTGAAGCTTTCTTT.

The table lists this clonotype with many counts. This sequence joins TRBV25-1 and TRBJ2-2; possibly TRBD1 for D (5 bases). This CDR3 is 8 amino acids long. CDR1 and CDR2 from the germline V gene are MGHDK and SYGVNS. The CDR3, as DNA: TGTGTTAAAGACAGGCTGTTTTTT. Translation gives CVKDRLFF.

As regards this clonotype: Possible read error: a much larger clone is one base away. The chain couples TRBV29-1 to TRBJ1-1, with a possible D match to TRBD1 (5 bases). Germline values: CDR1 SQVTM, CDR2 ANQGSEA. The CDR3 has 13 amino acids. The CDR3 bases are TGCAGCGTTGGGCGGGACTGGAACACTGAAACTTTCTTT. It codes for CSVGRDWNTETFF. The variable domain in full, with the rest retrieved from reference TRBV29-1 and TRBJ1-1, is SAVISQKPSRDICQRGTSLTIQCQVDSQVTMMFWYRQQPGQSLTLIATANQGSEATYESGFVIDKFPISRPNLTFSTLTVSNMSPEDSSIYLCSVGRDWNTETFFGQGTRLTVV.

This clonotype was seen repeatedly, ten times or more. The chain links TRBV11-3 to TRBJ1-1; D gene unclear. The CDR3 has 14 residues. The germline V gene encodes CDR1 SGHNT and CDR2 YENEEA. The ends were cut back, 0 bases at V and 0 bases at J, with 5 bases in the middle. The CDR3 nucleotides read TGTGCCAGCAGCTTAGACGCCGTGAACACTGAAGCTTTCTTT. Its protein product is CASSLDAVNTEAFF. Combining the CDR3 with reference TRBV11-3 and TRBJ1-1 gives the whole variable domain EAGVVQSPRYKIIEKKQPVAFWCNPISGHNTLYWYLQNLGQGPELLIRYENEEAVDDSQLPKDRFSAERLKGVDSTLKIQPAELGDSAVYLCASSLDAVNTEAFFGQGTRLTVV.

Ten or more counts support this clonotype. The chain links TRBV18 to TRBJ1-4, with D uncertain. V lost 6 bases and J 0 bases, leaving 8 bases between the germline ends. The germline CDR1 and CDR2 sequences are KGHSH and LQKENI. The CDR3 is made up of 14 amino acids. In DNA form, the CDR3 reads TGTGCCAGCTCGCCCCAAGCAACTAATGAAAAACTGTTTTTT. It specifies CASSPQATNEKLFF.

In this sample, this clonotype turned up many times. The V and J genes are TRBV27 and TRBJ1-1; weak D call: TRBD1 (5 bases). Germline CDR1 MNHEY, CDR2 SMNVEV (reference sequence). V dropped 4 bases and J dropped 1 base, with 13 bases sitting between them. The length of the CDR3 is 15 residues. The CDR3 DNA reads as TGTGCCAGCAGTTATACAGTGACAGCGAACACTGAAGCTTTCTTT. Translating gives CASSYTVTANTEAFF.